What follows is one TCR beta chain and its context. The sample belongs to a study of T-cell memory formation after mild COVID-19. TCRdb itself ran the 5' RACE reads through MiXCR, one entry per CDR3 protein. The table has about 350,000 distinct CDR3 sequences, 12% to 15% seen once. This CDR3 region has 17 residues. The germline CDR1 and CDR2 sequences are SGHTA and FQGNSA. Deletions cut 3 bases from V and 2 bases from J, with 19 bases between. Material for sequencing was PBMCs or a T cell subset sorted from them (not recorded which). The TCR originated in a man in his late teens or twenties who had mild COVID-19 (a few samples of this study predate the infection). Cell type and time point are not known. The chain links TRBV7-2 to TRBJ2-5; D might be TRBD2 (6 bases). The CDR3 loop is CASSLGKGSAGQETQYF. CDR3 bases: TGTGCCAGCAGCTTGGGAAAAGGCTCGGCGGGGCAAGAGACCCAGTACTTC.